This T cell receptor beta chain emerged from a study of blood T cell repertoires in COVID-19. Overall study: The United States, Italy and Spain were the sources of the acute and convalescent COVID-19 samples. PBMCs, B-cell-depleted T cells, or T cells provided the cDNA or gDNA that made up the material.

In germline, CDR1 is MDHEN, CDR2 SYDVKM. V gave up 7 bases and J gave up 0 bases, with 13 bases separating them. This CDR3 spans 16 amino acids. In the authors' methods: Estimation of nucleated cell counts relied on the amplification of reference gene primers. Using immunoSEQ multiplex PCR, the repertoire was profiled, and TCRdb retains in-frame clones only, with some absent. D and trimming come from the DNA, and the V and J calls and clone size come from that table. The sample contains some 100,000 clones, over 70% of which appear only once. The V call is TRBV28, the J call TRBJ1-6; the D is unclear. The TCR was taken from an elderly man with active or convalescent COVID-19. Sequenced: peripheral blood. This CDR3 reads CASIWAASSYNSPLHF. CDR3 DNA sequence: TGTGCCAGCATTTGGGCCGCGAGCTCCTATAATTCACCCCTCCACTTT.